The entry below describes one T cell receptor (beta chain). Its antigen is not identified. The sample holds other DNA sequences that translate to the same CDR3. Those who donated were healthy HIV-negative adults, with no recent acute infections or vaccinations reported. CD4+ cell separation produced CD45RA+ naive and CD45RA-negative memory subsets. The source of the sample is a study of shared clonotypes between healthy human individuals. Study-wide results and limits: A limitation of the genetic and exposure-history diversity represented arose from few donors.

Some 30,000 T cell genomes (around 190 ng DNA) went into each sorted-subset replicate. The table came from immunoSEQ multiplex PCR; TCRdb's copy has only in-frame clones and leaves some out. The data contain roughly 1,500,000 clones, about 98% of them singletons. From germline, CDR1 is MNHNY and CDR2 SVGAGI (reference sequence). V was pared by 5 bases and J by 2 bases, with 6 bases of the junction left unmatched. The CDR3 runs to 15 residues. The TCR was taken from a man younger than 40 in good health. Material for sequencing was naive CD4+ T cells sorted from blood. Subset: CD45RA+ positively selected. V and J are TRBV6-6 and TRBJ2-1; 7 bases match TRBD1. CDR3: CASSPTGLTYNEQFF. The CDR3 nucleotides are TGTGCCAGCAGTCCGACAGGGCTCACCTACAATGAGCAGTTCTTC.